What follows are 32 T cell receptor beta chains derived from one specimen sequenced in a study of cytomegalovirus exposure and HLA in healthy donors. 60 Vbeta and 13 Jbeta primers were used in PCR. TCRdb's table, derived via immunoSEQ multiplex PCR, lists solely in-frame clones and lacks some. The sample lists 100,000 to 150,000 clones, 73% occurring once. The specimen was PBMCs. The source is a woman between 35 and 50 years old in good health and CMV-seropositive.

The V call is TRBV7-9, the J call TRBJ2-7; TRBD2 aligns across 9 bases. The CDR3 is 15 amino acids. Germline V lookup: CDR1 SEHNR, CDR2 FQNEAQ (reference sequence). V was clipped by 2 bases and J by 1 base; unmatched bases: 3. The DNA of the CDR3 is TGTGCCAGCAGCTTACTAGCGGGGAGATCCTACGAGCAGTACTTC. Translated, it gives CASSLLAGRSYEQYF.

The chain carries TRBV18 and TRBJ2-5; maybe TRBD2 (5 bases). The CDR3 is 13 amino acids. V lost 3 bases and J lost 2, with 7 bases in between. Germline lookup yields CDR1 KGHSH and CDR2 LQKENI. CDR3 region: CASSPPGQETQYF. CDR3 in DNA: TGTGCCAGCTCACCCCCGGGGCAAGAGACCCAGTACTTC.

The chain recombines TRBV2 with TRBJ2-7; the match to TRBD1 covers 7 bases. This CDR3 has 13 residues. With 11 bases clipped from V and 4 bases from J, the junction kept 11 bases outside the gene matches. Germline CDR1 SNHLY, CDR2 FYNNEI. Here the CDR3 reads CACRSQGIYEQYF. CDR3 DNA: TGTGCCTGCCGTTCACAGGGGATATACGAGCAGTACTTC.

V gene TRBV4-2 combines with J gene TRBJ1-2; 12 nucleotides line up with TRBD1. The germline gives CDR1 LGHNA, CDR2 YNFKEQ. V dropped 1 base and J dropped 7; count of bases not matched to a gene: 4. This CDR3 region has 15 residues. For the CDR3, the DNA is TGTGCCAGCAGCCAAGCCGGGACAGGGGGCGGTGGCTACACCTTC. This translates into CASSQAGTGGGGYTF.

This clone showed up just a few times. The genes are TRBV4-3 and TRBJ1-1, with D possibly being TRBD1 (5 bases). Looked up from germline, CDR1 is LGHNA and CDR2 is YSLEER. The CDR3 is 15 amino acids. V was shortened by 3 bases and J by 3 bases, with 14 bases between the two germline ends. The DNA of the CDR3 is TGCGCCAGCAGCCACCTTTCAGCGGGGGACACTGAAGCTTTCTTT. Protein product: CASSHLSAGDTEAFF.

This CDR3 is CASSQLDRLTPCGAFF. The CDR3, as DNA: TGTGCCAGCAGCCAGTTGGACAGGCTAACCCCTTGTGGGGCTTTCTTT. The gene calls are TRBV5-4 and TRBJ1-1; TRBD1 aligns across 7 bases. The length of the CDR3 is 16 residues. Germline values: CDR1 SGHNT, CDR2 YYREEE (reference sequence). V trimming: 4 bases; J trimming: 11 bases; junction bases outside the gene matches: 20.

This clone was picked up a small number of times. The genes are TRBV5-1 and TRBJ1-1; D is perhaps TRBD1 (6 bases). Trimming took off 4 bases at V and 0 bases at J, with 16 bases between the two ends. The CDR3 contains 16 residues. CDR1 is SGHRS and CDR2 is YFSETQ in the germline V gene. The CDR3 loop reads CASSIGQPAMNTEAFF. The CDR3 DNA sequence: TGCGCCAGCAGCATAGGACAGCCGGCTATGAACACTGAAGCTTTCTTT.

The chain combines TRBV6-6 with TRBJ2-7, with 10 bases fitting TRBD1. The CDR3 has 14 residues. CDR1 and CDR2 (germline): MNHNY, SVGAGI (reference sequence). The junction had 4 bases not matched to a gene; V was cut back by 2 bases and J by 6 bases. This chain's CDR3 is CASSYGDRGVEQYF. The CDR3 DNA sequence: TGTGCCAGCAGTTACGGGGACAGGGGAGTCGAGCAGTACTTC.

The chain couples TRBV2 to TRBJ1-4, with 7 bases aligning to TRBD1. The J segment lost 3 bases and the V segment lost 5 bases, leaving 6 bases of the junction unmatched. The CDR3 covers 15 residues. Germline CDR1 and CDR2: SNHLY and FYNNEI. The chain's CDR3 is CASSNTGAPNEKLFF. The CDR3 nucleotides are TGTGCCAGCAGTAACACAGGGGCTCCTAATGAAAAACTGTTTTTT. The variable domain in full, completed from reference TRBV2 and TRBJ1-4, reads EPEVTQTPSHQVTQMGQEVILRCVPISNHLYFYWYRQILGQKVEFLVSFYNNEISEKSEIFDDQFSVERPDGSNFTLKIRSTKLEDSAMYFCASSNTGAPNEKLFFGSGTQLSVL.

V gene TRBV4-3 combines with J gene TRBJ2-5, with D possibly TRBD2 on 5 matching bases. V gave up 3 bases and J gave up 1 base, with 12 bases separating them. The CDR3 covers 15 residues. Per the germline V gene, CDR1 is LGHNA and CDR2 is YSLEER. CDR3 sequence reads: CASSQEIAFQETQYF. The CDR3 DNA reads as TGCGCCAGCAGCCAGGAAATAGCGTTCCAAGAGACCCAGTACTTC.

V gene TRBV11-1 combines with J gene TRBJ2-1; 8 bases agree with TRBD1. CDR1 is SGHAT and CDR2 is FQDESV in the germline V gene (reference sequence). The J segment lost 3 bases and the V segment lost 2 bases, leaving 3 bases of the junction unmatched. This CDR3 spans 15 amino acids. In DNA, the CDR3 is TGTGCCAGCAGCTTAAAGGACAGGGTCTACAATGAGCAGTTCTTC. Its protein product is CASSLKDRVYNEQFF.

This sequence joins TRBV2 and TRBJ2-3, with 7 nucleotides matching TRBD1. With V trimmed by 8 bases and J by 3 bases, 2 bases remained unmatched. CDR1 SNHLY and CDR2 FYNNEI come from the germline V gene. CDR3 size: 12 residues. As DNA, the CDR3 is TGTGCCAGCCAGGGGGATACAGATACGCAGTATTTT. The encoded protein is CASQGDTDTQYF.

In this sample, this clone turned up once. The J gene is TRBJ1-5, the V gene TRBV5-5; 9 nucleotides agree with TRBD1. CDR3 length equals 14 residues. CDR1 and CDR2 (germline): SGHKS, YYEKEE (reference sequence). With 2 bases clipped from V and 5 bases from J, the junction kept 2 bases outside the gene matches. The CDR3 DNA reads TGTGCCAGCAGCTTAACAGGGGGCCATCAGCCCCAGCATTTT. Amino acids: CASSLTGGHQPQHF.

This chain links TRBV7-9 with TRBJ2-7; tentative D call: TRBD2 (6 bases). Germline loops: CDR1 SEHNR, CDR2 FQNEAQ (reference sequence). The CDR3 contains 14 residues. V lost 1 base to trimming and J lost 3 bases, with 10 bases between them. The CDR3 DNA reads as TGTGCCAGCAGCTTAGGCATAGCGGTCTACGAGCAGTACTTC. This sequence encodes CASSLGIAVYEQYF.

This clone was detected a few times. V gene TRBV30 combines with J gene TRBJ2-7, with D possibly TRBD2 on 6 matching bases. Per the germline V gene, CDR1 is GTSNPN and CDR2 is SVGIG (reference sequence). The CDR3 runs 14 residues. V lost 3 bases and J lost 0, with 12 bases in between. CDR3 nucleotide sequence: TGTGCCTGGAGGGGGAAGCGGGCCTCCTACGAGCAGTACTTC. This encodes CAWRGKRASYEQYF.

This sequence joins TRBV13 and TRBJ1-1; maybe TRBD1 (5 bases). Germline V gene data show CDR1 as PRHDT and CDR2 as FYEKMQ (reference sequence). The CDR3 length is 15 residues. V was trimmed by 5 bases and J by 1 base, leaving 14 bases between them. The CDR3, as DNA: TGTGCCAGCAGCCAATACGGGGGAGGGAACACTGAAGCTTTCTTT. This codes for CASSQYGGGNTEAFF. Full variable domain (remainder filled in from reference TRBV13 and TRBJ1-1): AAGVIQSPRHLIKEKRETATLKCYPIPRHDTVYWYQQGPGQDPQFLISFYEKMQSDKGSIPDRFSAQQFSDYHSELNMSSLELGDSALYFCASSQYGGGNTEAFFGQGTRLTVV.

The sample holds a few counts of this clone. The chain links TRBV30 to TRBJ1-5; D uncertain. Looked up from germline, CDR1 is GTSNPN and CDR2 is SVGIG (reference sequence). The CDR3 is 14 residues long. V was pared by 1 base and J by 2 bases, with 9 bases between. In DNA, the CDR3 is TGTGCCTGGAGTGGAGGGTACGGCAATCAGCCCCAGCATTTT. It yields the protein CAWSGGYGNQPQHF.

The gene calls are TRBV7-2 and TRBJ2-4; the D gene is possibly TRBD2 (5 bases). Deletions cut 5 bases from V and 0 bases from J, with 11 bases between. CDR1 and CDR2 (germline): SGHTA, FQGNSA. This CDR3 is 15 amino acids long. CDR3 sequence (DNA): TGTGCCAGCAGCCTCCCCGGGGTAGCCAAAAACATTCAGTACTTC. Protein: CASSLPGVAKNIQYF.

In DNA, the CDR3 is TGTGCCAGCAGCTCGGGACAGGGGGCGGGAGAGACCCAGTACTTC. Its translation is CASSSGQGAGETQYF. The rearrangement uses TRBV5-4 and TRBJ2-5; 12 bases map to TRBD1. The trim removed 3 bases at V and 4 bases at J, leaving 4 bases unmatched. Germline V CDR1 and CDR2: SGHNT, YYREEE (reference sequence). The CDR3 runs 15 residues.

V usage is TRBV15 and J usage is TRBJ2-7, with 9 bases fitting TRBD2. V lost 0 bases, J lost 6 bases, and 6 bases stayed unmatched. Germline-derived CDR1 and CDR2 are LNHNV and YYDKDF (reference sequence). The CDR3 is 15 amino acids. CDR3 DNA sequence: TGTGCCACCAGCAGAGACGGCGGGGGGGCCGGCGAGCAGTACTTC. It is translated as CATSRDGGGAGEQYF.

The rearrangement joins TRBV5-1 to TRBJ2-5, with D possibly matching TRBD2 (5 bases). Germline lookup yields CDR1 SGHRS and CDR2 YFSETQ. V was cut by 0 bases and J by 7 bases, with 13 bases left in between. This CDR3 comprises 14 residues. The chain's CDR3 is CASSLDFAGGTQYF. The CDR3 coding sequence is TGCGCCAGCAGCTTGGACTTTGCGGGCGGGACCCAGTACTTC.

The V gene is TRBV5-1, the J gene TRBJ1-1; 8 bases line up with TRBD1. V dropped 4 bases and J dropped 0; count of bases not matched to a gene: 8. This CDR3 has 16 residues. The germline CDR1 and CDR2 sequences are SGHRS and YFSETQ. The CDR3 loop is CASSLRTGLMNTEAFF. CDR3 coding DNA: TGCGCCAGCAGCCTTCGGACAGGGTTGATGAACACTGAAGCTTTCTTT.

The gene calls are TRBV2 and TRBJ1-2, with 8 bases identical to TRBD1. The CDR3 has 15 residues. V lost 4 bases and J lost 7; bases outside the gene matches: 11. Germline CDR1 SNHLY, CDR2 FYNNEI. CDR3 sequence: CASSVMTTGAGGYTF. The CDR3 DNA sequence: TGTGCCAGCAGTGTTATGACGACAGGGGCAGGTGGCTACACCTTC.

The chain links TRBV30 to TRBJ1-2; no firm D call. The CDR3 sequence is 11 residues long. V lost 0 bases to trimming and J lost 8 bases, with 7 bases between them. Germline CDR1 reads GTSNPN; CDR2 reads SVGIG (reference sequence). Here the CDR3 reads CAWSVTGGYTF. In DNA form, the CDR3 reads TGTGCCTGGAGTGTCACGGGGGGCTACACCTTC.

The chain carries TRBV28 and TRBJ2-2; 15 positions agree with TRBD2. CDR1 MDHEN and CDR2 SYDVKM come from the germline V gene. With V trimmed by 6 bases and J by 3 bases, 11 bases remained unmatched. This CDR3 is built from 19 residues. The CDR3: CASSPNPGLAGGYTGELFF. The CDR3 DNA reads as TGTGCCAGCAGCCCCAACCCGGGACTAGCGGGAGGATACACCGGGGAGCTGTTTTTT.

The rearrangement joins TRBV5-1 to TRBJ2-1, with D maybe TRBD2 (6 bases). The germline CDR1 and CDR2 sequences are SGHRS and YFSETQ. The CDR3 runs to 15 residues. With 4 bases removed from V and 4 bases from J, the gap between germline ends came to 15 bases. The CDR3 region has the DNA TGCGCCAGCAGCCCTGGAGGGATACGATACAATGAGCAGTTCTTC. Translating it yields CASSPGGIRYNEQFF.

The CDR3 here is CASNFGREADEQYF. CDR3 nucleotides: TGTGCCAGCAACTTTGGGCGGGAGGCGGACGAGCAGTACTTC. V is TRBV2 and J is TRBJ2-7; 8 bases are shared with TRBD2. V shed 7 bases, J shed 5 bases, and the junction held 10 bases outside the gene matches. The CDR3 is 14 amino acids. Germline V CDR1 and CDR2: SNHLY, FYNNEI.

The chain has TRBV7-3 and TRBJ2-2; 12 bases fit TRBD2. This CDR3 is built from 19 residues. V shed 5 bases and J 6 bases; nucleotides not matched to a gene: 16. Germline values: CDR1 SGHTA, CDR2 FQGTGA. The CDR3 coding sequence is TGTGCCAGCAGCCCTTATGGACTAGCGGGGTTACTAGGGTCCGGGGAGCTGTTTTTT. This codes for CASSPYGLAGLLGSGELFF.

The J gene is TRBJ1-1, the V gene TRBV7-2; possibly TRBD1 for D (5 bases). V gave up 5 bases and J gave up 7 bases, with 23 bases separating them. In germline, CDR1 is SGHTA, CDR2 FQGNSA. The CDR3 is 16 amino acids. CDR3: CASSPELLRVRVEAFF. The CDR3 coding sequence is TGTGCCAGCAGCCCAGAGCTACTCAGGGTCCGGGTTGAAGCTTTCTTT.

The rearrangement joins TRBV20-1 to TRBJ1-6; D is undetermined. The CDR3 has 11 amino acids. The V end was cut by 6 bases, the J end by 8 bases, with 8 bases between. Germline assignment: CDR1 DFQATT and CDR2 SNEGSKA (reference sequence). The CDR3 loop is CSAALDSPLHF. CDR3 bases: TGCAGTGCAGCCCTCGATTCACCCCTCCACTTT.

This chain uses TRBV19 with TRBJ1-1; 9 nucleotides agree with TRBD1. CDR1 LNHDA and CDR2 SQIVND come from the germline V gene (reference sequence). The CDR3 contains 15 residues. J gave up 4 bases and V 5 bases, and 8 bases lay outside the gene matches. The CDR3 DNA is TGTGCCAGTAGTCTATACAGGGGGCAGGGCACTGAAGCTTTCTTT. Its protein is CASSLYRGQGTEAFF.

The CDR3 nucleotides are TGTGCCAGCATTACCACAGGGATGAACACCGGGGAGCTGTTTTTT. Translated: CASITTGMNTGELFF. The rearrangement joins TRBV28 to TRBJ2-2; D possibly corresponds to TRBD1 (6 bases). Trimming pared 7 bases from V and 1 base from J, leaving 13 bases between. Germline V gene data show CDR1 as MDHEN and CDR2 as SYDVKM. The CDR3 length is 15 residues.